Listed below are T cell receptor beta chains from one sample, sequenced in a study of blood T cell repertoires in COVID-19. The protocol was immunoSEQ multiplex PCR, while the TCRdb copy is restricted to in-frame clones and leaves out a portion. This table holds about 26,000 clones, roughly nine tenths found once. The specimen was peripheral blood. All receptors come from a human donor in a cohort sampled during active COVID-19. Each CDR3 is given without its conserved first and last residue.

>TRBJ1-4|TRBV5-4
ASSLGGQGEEKLF
>TRBJ2-7|TRBV7-9
ASSPPKDRTYEQY
>TRBJ2-2|TRBV4-1
ASSQLLATGELF
>TRBJ1-2|TRBV6-2/TRBV6-3
ASSGTGVNYGYT
>TRBJ2-1|TRBV19
ASTIQAAGGYNEQF
>TRBJ1-1|TRBV27
ASSLVRWAKFDRQGSNTEAF
>TRBJ2-7|TRBV19
ASSMSRGNAYEQY
>TRBJ2-7|TRBV4-2
ASSQDWGAYEQY
>TRBJ1-1|TRBV6-6
ASSYSDKIEAF
>TRBJ1-2|TRBV10-3
AISPGQERGYT
>TRBJ1-3|TRBV10-3
AISEPDILSGNTIY
>TRBJ2-1|TRBV14
ASSPGQGAVQF
>TRBJ1-5|TRBV19
ASSTGSEQPQH
>TRBJ2-1|TRBV7-9
ASSLVAGTIENEQF
>TRBJ2-1|TRBV3-1/TRBV3-2
ASSQDTRGAYNEQF
>TRBJ1-5|TRBV7-2
ASSPGTGYNQPQH
>TRBJ1-3|TRBV5-4
ASSNLDRGLGNTIY
>TRBJ2-3|TRBV5-6
ASRSTTSGSSTDTQY
>TRBJ1-2|TRBV27
ASSSADRGYGYT
>TRBJ2-7|TRBV3-1/TRBV3-2
ASSQSLSHEQY
>TRBJ2-2|TRBV5-1
ASSHPGHKSGELF
>TRBJ2-7|TRBV28
ASSGIYEQY
>TRBJ1-5|TRBV19
ASSIGTVTGNQPQH
>TRBJ2-3|TRBV10-3
AISVGGQGTDTQY
>TRBJ2-7|TRBV20-1
SARDTPEQY
>TRBJ2-1|TRBV5-1
ASSLAGGGAYNEQF
>TRBJ1-5|TRBV5-8
ASRRTGSQPQH
>TRBJ2-7|TRBV5-4
FWGREGRFYEQY
>TRBJ2-2|TRBV4-3
ASSQESFGVNTGELF
>TRBJ1-4|TRBV21-1
ASSRAETTNEKLF
>TRBJ1-6|TRBV18
ASSPGQLDNSPLH
>TRBJ2-3|TRBV6-1
ASSERVGTDTQY
>TRBJ1-1|TRBV6-5
ASKRGTEAF
>TRBJ2-7|TRBV7-7
ASSPGPGEQY
>TRBJ2-2|TRBV6-4
ASSPRTSGGAIFVGELF
>TRBJ1-5|TRBV7-9
ASSAGSGGNQPQH
>TRBJ2-1|TRBV1
TSSHLGGSGEF
>TRBJ2-2|TRBV5-1
ASRARAARELF
>TRBJ2-6|TRBV28
ASSPLTQGTGANVLT
>TRBJ2-3|TRBV5-5
ASSFLTGQGSGVTDTQY
>TRBJ2-7|TRBV29-1
SVGTGSYEQY
>TRBJ2-2|TRBV19
ASSGTGGVGELF
>TRBJ2-5|TRBV5-6
ASSFLAETQY
>TRBJ1-4|TRBV28
ASSLRQDEKLF
>TRBJ2-1|TRBV27
ASSLTTSGDEQF